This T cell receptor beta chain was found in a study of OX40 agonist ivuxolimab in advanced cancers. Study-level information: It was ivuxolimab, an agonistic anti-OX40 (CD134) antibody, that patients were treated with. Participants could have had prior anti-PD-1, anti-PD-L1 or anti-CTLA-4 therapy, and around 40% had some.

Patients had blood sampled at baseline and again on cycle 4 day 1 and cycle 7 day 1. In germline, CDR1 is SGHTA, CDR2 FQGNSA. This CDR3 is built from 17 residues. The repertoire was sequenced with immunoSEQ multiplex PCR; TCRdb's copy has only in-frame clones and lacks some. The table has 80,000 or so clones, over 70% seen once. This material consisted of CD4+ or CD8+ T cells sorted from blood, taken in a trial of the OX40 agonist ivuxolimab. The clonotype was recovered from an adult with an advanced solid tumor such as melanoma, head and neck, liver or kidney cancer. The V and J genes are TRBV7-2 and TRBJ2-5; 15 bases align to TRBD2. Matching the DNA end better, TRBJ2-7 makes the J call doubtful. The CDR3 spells CASSPGTSGGPSYEQYF. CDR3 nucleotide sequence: TGTGCCAGCAGCCCCGGGACTAGCGGGGGGCCCTCCTACGAGCAGTACTTC.